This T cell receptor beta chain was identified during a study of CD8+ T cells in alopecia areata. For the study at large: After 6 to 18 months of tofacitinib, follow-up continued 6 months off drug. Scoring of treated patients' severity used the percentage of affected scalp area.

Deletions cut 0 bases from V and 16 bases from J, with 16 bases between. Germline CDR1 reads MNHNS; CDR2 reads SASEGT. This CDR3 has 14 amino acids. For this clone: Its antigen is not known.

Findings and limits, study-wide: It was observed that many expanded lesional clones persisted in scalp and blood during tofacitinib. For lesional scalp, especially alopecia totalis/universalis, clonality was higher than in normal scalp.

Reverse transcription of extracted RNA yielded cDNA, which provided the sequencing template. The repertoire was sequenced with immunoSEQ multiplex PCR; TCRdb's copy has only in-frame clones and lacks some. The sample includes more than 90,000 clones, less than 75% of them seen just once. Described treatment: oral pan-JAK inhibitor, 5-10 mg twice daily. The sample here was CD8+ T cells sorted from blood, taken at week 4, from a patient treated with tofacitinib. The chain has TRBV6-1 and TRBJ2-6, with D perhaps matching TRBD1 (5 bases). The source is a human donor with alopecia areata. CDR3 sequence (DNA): TGTGCCAGCAGTGAAGCAACACTTACAGGTTATCTGACTTTC. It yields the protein CASSEATLTGYLTF.